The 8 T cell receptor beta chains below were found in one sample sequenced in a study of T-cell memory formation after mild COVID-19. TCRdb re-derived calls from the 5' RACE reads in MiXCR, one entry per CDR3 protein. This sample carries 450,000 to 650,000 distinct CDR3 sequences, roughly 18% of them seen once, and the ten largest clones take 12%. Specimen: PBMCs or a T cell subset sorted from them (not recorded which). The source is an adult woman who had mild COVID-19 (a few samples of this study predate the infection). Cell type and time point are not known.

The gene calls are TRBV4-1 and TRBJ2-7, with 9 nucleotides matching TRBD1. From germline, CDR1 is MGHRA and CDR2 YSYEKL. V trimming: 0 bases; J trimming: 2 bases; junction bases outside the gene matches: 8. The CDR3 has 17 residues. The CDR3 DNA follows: TGCGCCAGCAGCCAAGATAGAGGGACAGGGTACACCTACGAGCAGTACTTC. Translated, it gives CASSQDRGTGYTYEQYF.

CDR3 nucleotides: TGTGCCAGCAGCTTTAATAAACTAGCGGGAGGGCCTAAAGATACGCAGTATTTT. This codes for CASSFNKLAGGPKDTQYF. This rearrangement joins TRBV7-2 to TRBJ2-3; 13 bases are shared with TRBD2. With 3 bases clipped from V and 5 bases from J, the junction kept 11 bases outside the gene matches. The CDR3 length is 18 residues. Germline V gene data show CDR1 as SGHTA and CDR2 as FQGNSA.

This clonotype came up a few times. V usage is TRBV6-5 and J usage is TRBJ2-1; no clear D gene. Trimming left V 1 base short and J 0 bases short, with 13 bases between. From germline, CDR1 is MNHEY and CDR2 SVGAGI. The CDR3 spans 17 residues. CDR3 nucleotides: TGTGCCAGCAGTTACTATCCTAGGTTGAGCTCCTACAATGAGCAGTTCTTC. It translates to CASSYYPRLSSYNEQFF.

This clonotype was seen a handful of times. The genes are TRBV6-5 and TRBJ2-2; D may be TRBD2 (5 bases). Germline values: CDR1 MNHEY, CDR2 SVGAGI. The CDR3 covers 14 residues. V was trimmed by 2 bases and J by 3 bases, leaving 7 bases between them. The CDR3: CASSYPDYTGELFF. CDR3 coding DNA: TGTGCCAGCAGTTACCCGGACTACACCGGGGAGCTGTTTTTT.

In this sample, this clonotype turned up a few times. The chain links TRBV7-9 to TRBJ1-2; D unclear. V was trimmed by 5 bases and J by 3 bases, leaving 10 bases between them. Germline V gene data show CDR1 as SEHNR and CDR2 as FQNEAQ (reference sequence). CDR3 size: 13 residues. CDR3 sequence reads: CASSQRADYGYTF. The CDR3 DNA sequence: TGTGCCAGCAGCCAGAGGGCAGACTATGGCTACACCTTC.

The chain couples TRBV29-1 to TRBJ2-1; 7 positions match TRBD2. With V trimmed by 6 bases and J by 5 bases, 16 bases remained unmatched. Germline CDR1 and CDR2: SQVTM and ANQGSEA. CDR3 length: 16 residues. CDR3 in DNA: TGCAGCGTCGAGGGACTAAAGGGCCCCATAAACAATGAGCAGTTCTTC. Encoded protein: CSVEGLKGPINNEQFF.

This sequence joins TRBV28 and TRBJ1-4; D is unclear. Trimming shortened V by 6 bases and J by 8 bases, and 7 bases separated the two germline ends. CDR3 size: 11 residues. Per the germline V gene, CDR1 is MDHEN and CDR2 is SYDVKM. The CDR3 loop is CASRSTEKLFF. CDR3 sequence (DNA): TGTGCCAGCAGGTCCACGGAAAAACTGTTTTTT.

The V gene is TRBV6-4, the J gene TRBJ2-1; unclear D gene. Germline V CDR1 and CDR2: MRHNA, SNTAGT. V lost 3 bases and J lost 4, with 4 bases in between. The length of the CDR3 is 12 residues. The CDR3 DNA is TGTGCCAGCAGTGATAGGTACAATGAGCAGTTCTTC. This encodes CASSDRYNEQFF.